This T cell receptor (beta chain) was sequenced in a study of T cell changes during pregnancy in multiple sclerosis. TCRdb's copy holds only in-frame clones and misses some; the assay was immunoSEQ multiplex PCR. The sample includes just over 35,000 clones, roughly 89% of them seen just once. Material: CD4+ T cells from peripheral blood mononuclear cells, obtained after pregnancy. The sequence came from a female donor in good health, enrolled as a control in a pregnancy study.

The CDR3 spells CSASQVTSGYTF. DNA for the CDR3: TGCAGCGCGTCACAGGTTACGTCTGGCTACACCTTC. The chain couples TRBV29-1 to TRBJ1-2; tentatively, D is TRBD1 (5 bases). The CDR3 has 12 amino acids. V lost 7 bases and J lost 7, with 16 bases in between. Germline V CDR1 and CDR2: SQVTM, ANQGSEA.